The 10 T cell receptor beta chains below all came from one sample that was sequenced in a study of response to subunit inactivated influenza vaccine. One entry per CDR3 protein, called by TCRdb with MiXCR from the RT-PCR reads. There are 500,000 to 600,000 distinct CDR3 sequences in the sample; approximately 10% occur only once, and 9.5% to 12% lies in the top ten. This same sample was also taken into another study, of T cells expressing NK-cell markers. This second study says: Production of TCR beta cDNA relied on 5'RACE template switching with UMIs.

This specimen consisted of PBMCs from blood, obtained on the day of vaccination. All receptors come from a man between 50 and 59 years old who received an inactivated influenza vaccine.

The genes are TRBV15 and TRBJ1-2; no definite D call. CDR3 length equals 15 residues. Trimming took 0 bases from V and 5 from J, leaving 13 bases between them. Germline V gives CDR1 LNHNV, CDR2 YYDKDF (reference sequence). CDR3 sequence: CATSRDPGFGYGYTF. CDR3 nucleotide sequence: TGTGCCACCAGCAGAGATCCCGGCTTCGGGTATGGCTACACCTTC.

This clonotype was seen at least ten times. This sequence joins TRBV6-5 and TRBJ2-7, with D unclear. The CDR3 runs 14 residues. CDR1 and CDR2 (germline): MNHEY, SVGAGI. Trimming removed 2 bases from V and 3 bases from J, with 11 bases in between. Here the CDR3 reads CASSYSDKYYEQYF. CDR3 in DNA: TGTGCCAGCAGTTACAGCGACAAGTACTACGAGCAGTACTTC.

This clonotype turned up a few times. The chain is built from TRBV28 and TRBJ2-7; TRBD2 aligns across 8 bases. The CDR3 is made up of 16 amino acids. CDR1 and CDR2 (germline): MDHEN, SYDVKM. V trimming: 1 base; J trimming: 0 bases; junction bases outside the gene matches: 5. The CDR3 nucleotides are TGTGCCAGCAGTTTATTCGGGGGGGCCCTCTCCTACGAGCAGTACTTC. It is translated as CASSLFGGALSYEQYF.

This clonotype was seen a handful of times. The genes are TRBV15 and TRBJ2-1; D remains unclear. This CDR3 has 12 amino acids. Trimming shortened V by 2 bases and J by 11 bases, and 10 bases separated the two germline ends. Germline lookup yields CDR1 LNHNV and CDR2 YYDKDF (reference sequence). CDR3: CATSRTQDKQFF. The CDR3 DNA reads TGTGCCACCAGCAGAACCCAGGATAAGCAGTTCTTC.

The chain couples TRBV11-2 to TRBJ2-7, with 12 bases lining up with TRBD1. The CDR3 has 17 amino acids. V gave up 4 bases and J gave up 4 bases; unmatched junction bases: 11. The germline V gene encodes CDR1 SGHAT and CDR2 FQNNGV. The CDR3 reads CASSSIRDRGRSYEQYF. CDR3 bases: TGTGCCAGCAGCTCAATAAGGGACAGGGGGCGTTCGTACGAGCAGTACTTC.

This clonotype was picked up a small number of times. The gene calls are TRBV6-5 and TRBJ2-1; D ambiguous. The germline CDR1 and CDR2 sequences are MNHEY and SVGAGI. CDR3 length: 13 residues. The V and J ends lost 3 bases and 8 bases respectively, with 11 bases between them. The CDR3 is CASSYRAGHEQFF. DNA for the CDR3: TGTGCCAGCAGTTATCGCGCCGGACATGAGCAGTTCTTC.

This clonotype was observed a handful of times. This chain's CDR3 is CSARGDRANQPQHF. The CDR3 DNA follows: TGCAGTGCTAGAGGGGACAGGGCGAATCAGCCCCAGCATTTT. The chain carries TRBV20-1 and TRBJ1-5, with 9 positions matching TRBD1. The CDR3 spans 14 residues. Per the germline V gene, CDR1 is DFQATT and CDR2 is SNEGSKA (reference sequence). The junction had 2 bases not matched to a gene; V was cut back by 1 base and J by 4 bases.

The sample holds a few counts of this clonotype. The chain couples TRBV20-1 to TRBJ1-2; tentative D call: TRBD1 (6 bases). The CDR3 has 12 amino acids. Germline assignment: CDR1 DFQATT and CDR2 SNEGSKA (reference sequence). Deletions cut 3 bases from V and 7 bases from J, with 12 bases between. The CDR3 spells CSASRGMGGYTF. The CDR3 DNA follows: TGCAGTGCTAGTAGGGGGATGGGTGGCTACACCTTC.

In this sample, this clonotype turned up a few times. The V call is TRBV10-3, the J call TRBJ2-1; 11 bases map to TRBD2. The V gene's germline CDR1 is ENHRY and CDR2 SYGVKD. The CDR3 totals 17 residues. V shed 4 bases and J 6 bases; nucleotides not matched to a gene: 11. CDR3 sequence reads: CAISGRLAGPRGNEQFF. The CDR3 DNA is TGTGCCATCAGTGGTAGACTAGCGGGACCTAGGGGCAATGAGCAGTTCTTC.

The chain joins TRBV5-1 to TRBJ2-7; D tentatively fits TRBD1 or TRBD2 (5 bases each). V lost 4 bases and J 2 bases, leaving 16 bases between the germline ends. The germline V gene has CDR1 SGHRS and CDR2 YFSETQ. CDR3 size: 15 residues. CDR3 DNA: TGCGCCAGCAGCCTAGCCGGGACGGCCACCTACGAGCAGTACTTC. It yields the protein CASSLAGTATYEQYF.